This T cell receptor (beta chain) was sequenced during a study of lymphopenia after photon versus proton radiotherapy. Overall study findings and caveats: In patients who died, overall survival fell as post-nadir TCR diversity dropped more. Photon-treated patients lost naive T cells and TCR diversity; proton-treated stayed stable. Authors raise, but do not show, better survival with proton therapy. Post-nadir diversity loss with photons came from oligoclonal expansion, particularly CD8+ Temra cells.

A note on this clone: Its target is unknown.

V shed 7 bases and J shed 0 bases, with 13 bases lying between them. Germline values: CDR1 SGHVS, CDR2 FNYEAQ. CDR3 length: 14 residues. TCRdb keeps only in-frame clones here, not all; method: immunoSEQ multiplex PCR. The sample carries 15,000 to 20,000 clones, approximately 90% recorded once. Source: peripheral blood, taken from a patient treated with proton-based radiotherapy. This TCR came from a man aged 65 to 85 with pancreatic cancer. This chain joins TRBV7-6 and TRBJ2-7; D is undetermined. DNA for the CDR3: TGTGCCAGCAAAGTCGACACATACTCCTACGAGCAGTACTTC. This gives the protein CASKVDTYSYEQYF.